Listed below are T cell receptor beta chains from one sample, sequenced in a study of blood T cell repertoires in COVID-19. Some clones are missing from TCRdb's copy, which holds only in-frame ones; the method was immunoSEQ multiplex PCR. This table holds some 180,000 clones, less than 85% found once. The sequenced material came from PBMCs or T cells enriched from blood (not recorded which). The receptor set was obtained from a woman aged 55-70 years with acute COVID-19. Each CDR3 is given with its conserved first and last residue. D genes are given only for firm matches. Clone size is given for some rows only: seen once, a few or many times, or a class if the clone is expanded.

D,J,V,size,CDR3,DNA
.,TRBJ1-1,TRBV10-1,.,CASRGENTEAFF,TGCGCCAGCAGAGGGGAGAACACTGAAGCTTTCTTT
.,TRBJ1-2,TRBV30,.,CAWSVITNYGYTF,TGTGCCTGGAGTGTCATCACTAACTATGGCTACACCTTC
.,TRBJ1-1,TRBV19,.,CASSGPRVAFF,TGTGCCAGTAGTGGACCCAGGGTAGCTTTCTTT
TRBD2,TRBJ2-7,TRBV6-5,.,CASSPRGGREQYF,TGTGCCAGCAGTCCACGGGGGGGGCGCGAGCAGTACTTC
.,TRBJ2-1,TRBV11-2,.,CASSLLRSYNEQFF,TGTGCCAGCAGCCTCCTGAGGTCCTACAATGAGCAGTTCTTC
.,TRBJ2-7,TRBV6-1,.,CASSERSGRNGYEQYF,TGTGCCAGCAGTGAGAGGAGTGGCAGAAACGGGTACGAGCAGTACTTC
.,TRBJ2-1,TRBV24-1,few,CATMTGASGSNEQFF,TGTGCCACCATGACAGGGGCTAGCGGTTCCAATGAGCAGTTCTTC
TRBD1,TRBJ1-2,TRBV4-2,.,CASSQVGTGDYYGYTF,TGTGCCAGCAGCCAAGTAGGGACAGGGGATTACTATGGCTACACCTTC
.,TRBJ1-1,TRBV24-1,.,CATSDGVAGIAEAFF,TGTGCCACCAGTGATGGGGTCGCGGGGATCGCTGAAGCTTTCTTT
.,TRBJ1-1,TRBV4-3,.,CASSQDLRGDLTEAFF,TGCGCCAGCAGCCAAGATCTACGGGGGGATTTGACTGAAGCTTTCTTT
.,TRBJ2-2,TRBV29-1,.,CSVERQENTGELFF,TGCAGCGTTGAAAGACAGGAGAACACCGGGGAGCTGTTTTTT
TRBD1,TRBJ2-2,TRBV7-2,.,CASSLGGQSRAGELFF,TGTGCCAGCAGCTTAGGGGGACAGTCTAGGGCCGGGGAGCTGTTTTTT
TRBD2,TRBJ2-5,TRBV30,.,CAWSRLGLAEETQYF,TGTGCCTGGAGCCGGCTCGGGCTAGCGGAAGAGACCCAGTACTTC
TRBD1,TRBJ1-2,TRBV6-1,.,CASSVPRSAEDRGHGYTF,TGTGCCAGCAGTGTCCCAAGGAGTGCGGAGGACAGGGGGCATGGCTACACCTTC
.,TRBJ1-1,TRBV2,.,CASSEVGRDNPLNTEAFF,TGTGCCAGCAGTGAAGTGGGCAGGGACAACCCCCTGAACACTGAAGCTTTCTTT
.,TRBJ1-4,TRBV5-4,.,CASSHEGVGGEKLFF,TGTGCCAGCAGCCACGAGGGGGTTGGCGGTGAAAAACTGTTTTTT
TRBD1,TRBJ1-5,TRBV30,.,CAWSGGTASNQPQHF,TGTGCCTGGAGTGGTGGGACAGCCAGCAATCAGCCCCAGCATTTT
TRBD2,TRBJ2-5,TRBV5-1,.,CASSQRGTETQYF,TGCGCCAGCAGCCAGCGGGGGACGGAGACCCAGTACTTC
.,TRBJ2-5,TRBV7-9,.,CASSPPRPETQYF,TGTGCCAGCAGCCCCCCGCGGCCAGAGACCCAGTACTTC
.,TRBJ1-1,TRBV5-1,.,CASSSVTGGNTEAFF,TGCGCCAGCAGCTCCGTGACGGGAGGGAACACTGAAGCTTTCTTT
TRBD2,TRBJ2-5,TRBV30,.,CACLAGAGETQYF,TGTGCCTGCTTAGCGGGGGCGGGGGAGACCCAGTACTTC
.,TRBJ2-7,TRBV4-3,.,CASSQDRVSYEQYF,TGCGCCAGCAGCCAAGATCGAGTGTCCTACGAGCAGTACTTC
TRBD1,TRBJ2-5,TRBV9,once,CASSARTGGMETQYF,TGTGCCAGCAGCGCACGGACAGGGGGCATGGAGACCCAGTACTTC
TRBD2,TRBJ2-6,TRBV9,.,CASSPSAGGFSGANVLTF,TGTGCCAGCAGCCCCTCGGCGGGAGGGTTCTCTGGGGCCAACGTCCTGACTTTC
TRBD1,TRBJ2-7,TRBV4-3,few,CASSQGIGTGYEQYF,TGCGCCAGCAGCCAAGGGATAGGGACAGGCTACGAGCAGTACTTC
.,TRBJ2-7,TRBV29-1,few,CSVEEELSYEQYF,TGCAGCGTTGAAGAAGAACTATCCTACGAGCAGTACTTC
.,TRBJ1-2,TRBV4-3,once,CASSQDLRGYTF,TGCGCCAGCAGCCAAGATCTGCGGGGCTACACCTTC
.,TRBJ2-3,TRBV19,.,CASSPHEAASTDTQYF,TGTGCCAGTAGTCCGCACGAGGCGGCTAGCACAGATACGCAGTATTTT